This T cell receptor beta chain is from a study of T cells in women clearing cervical HPV infection. CDR1 is LNHDA and CDR2 is SQIVND in the germline V gene (reference sequence). V was shortened by 0 bases and J by 0 bases, with 14 bases between the two germline ends. This CDR3 spans 18 amino acids. Generated by immunoSEQ multiplex PCR, the TCRdb table keeps only in-frame clones and is missing some. In all, the sample yields 20,000 to 30,000 clones. As regards this clone: The read falls 3 residues short of the CDR3 end, and the missing part is taken from the germline J gene.

This sequence originates from a woman between 18 and 70 years old with a cervical HPV16 infection that either progressed to CIN3+ or cleared (not recorded which). The sequenced sample consisted of blood buffy coat. This chain connects TRBV19 to TRBJ1-4, with no clear D. The chain's CDR3 is CASSIDESALPTNEKLFF. The DNA read from the CDR3 is TGTGCCAGTAGTATAGATGAATCAGCGCTTCCAACTAATGAAAAA.